This T cell receptor (beta chain) was obtained from a study of blood T cell repertoires in COVID-19. Overall study: Researchers got acute and convalescent COVID-19 samples from the United States, Italy and Spain.

Generated by immunoSEQ multiplex PCR, the TCRdb table keeps only in-frame clones and is missing some. The table includes 300,000 to 500,000 clones, approximately 85% detected once. Enrollees, about 18 to 89 years old, lived in about two dozen US areas. Trimming left V 4 bases short and J 0 bases short, with 14 bases between. Germline V gives CDR1 SGHRS, CDR2 YFSETQ. The CDR3 has 16 residues. The sample was PBMCs or T cells enriched from blood (not recorded which). This clonotype was sampled from a middle-aged woman with acute COVID-19. The V gene is TRBV5-1, the J gene TRBJ1-5; TRBD1 is a possible D gene (6 bases). The CDR3 sequence is CASSTKTGYSNQPQHF. The DNA of the CDR3 is TGCGCCAGCAGCACGAAGACAGGCTATAGCAATCAGCCCCAGCATTTT.